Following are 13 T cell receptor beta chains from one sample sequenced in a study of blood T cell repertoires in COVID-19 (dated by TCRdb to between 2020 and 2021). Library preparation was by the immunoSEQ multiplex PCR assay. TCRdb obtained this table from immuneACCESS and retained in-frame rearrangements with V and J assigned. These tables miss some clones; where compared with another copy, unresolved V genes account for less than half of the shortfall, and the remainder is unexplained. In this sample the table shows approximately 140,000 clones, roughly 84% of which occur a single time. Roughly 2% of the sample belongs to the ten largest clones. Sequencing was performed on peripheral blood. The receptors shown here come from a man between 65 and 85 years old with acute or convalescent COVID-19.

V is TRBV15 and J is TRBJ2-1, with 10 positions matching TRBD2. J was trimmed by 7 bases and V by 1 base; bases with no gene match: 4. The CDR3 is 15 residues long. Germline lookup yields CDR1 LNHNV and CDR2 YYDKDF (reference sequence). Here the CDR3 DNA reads TGTGCCACCAGCAGAGGAGGGACTAGCGCGAATGAGCAGTTCTTC. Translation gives CATSRGGTSANEQFF.

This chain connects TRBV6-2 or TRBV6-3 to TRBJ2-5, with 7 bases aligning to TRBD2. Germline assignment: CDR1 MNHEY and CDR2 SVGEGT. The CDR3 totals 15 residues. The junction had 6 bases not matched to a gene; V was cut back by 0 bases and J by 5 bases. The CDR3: CASSYSIGEGETQYF. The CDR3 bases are TGTGCCAGCAGTTACTCGATCGGGGAGGGGGAGACCCAGTACTTC.

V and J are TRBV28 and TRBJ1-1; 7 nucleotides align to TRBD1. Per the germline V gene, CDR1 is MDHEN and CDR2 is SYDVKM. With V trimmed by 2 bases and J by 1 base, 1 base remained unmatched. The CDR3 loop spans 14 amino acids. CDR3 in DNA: TGTGCCAGCAGTTTAAGGACAGGGAACACTGAAGCTTTCTTT. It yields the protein CASSLRTGNTEAFF.

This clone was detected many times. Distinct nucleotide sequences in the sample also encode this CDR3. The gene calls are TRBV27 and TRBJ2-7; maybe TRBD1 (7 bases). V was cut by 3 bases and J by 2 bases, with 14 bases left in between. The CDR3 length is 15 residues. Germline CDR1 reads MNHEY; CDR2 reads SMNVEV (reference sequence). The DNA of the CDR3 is TGTGCCAGCAGTTTCAAGGCAGGGGGGACCTACGAGCAGTACTTC. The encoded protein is CASSFKAGGTYEQYF.

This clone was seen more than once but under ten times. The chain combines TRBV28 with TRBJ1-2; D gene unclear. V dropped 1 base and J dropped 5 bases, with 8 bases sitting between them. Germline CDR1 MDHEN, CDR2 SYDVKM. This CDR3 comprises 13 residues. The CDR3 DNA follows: TGTGCCAGCAGTTTATTACAGTTATATGGCTACACCTTC. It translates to CASSLLQLYGYTF.

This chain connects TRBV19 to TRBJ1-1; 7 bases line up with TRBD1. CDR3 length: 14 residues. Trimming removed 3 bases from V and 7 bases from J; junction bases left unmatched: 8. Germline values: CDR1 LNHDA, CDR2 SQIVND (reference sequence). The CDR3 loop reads CASSMQGTAREAFF. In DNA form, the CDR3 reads TGTGCCAGTAGTATGCAAGGGACAGCCCGTGAAGCTTTCTTT.

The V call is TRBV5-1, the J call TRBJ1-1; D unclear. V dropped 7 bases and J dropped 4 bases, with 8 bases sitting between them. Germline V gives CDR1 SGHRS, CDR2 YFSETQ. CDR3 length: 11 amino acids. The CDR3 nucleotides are TGCGCCAGCCGGGCGGGCACTGAAGCTTTCTTT. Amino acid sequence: CASRAGTEAFF.

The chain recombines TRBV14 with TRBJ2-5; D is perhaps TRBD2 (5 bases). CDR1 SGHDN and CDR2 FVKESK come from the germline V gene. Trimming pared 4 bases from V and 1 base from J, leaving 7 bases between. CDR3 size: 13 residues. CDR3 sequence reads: CASSRELQETQYF. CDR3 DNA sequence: TGTGCCAGCAGCCGGGAGCTCCAAGAGACCCAGTACTTC.

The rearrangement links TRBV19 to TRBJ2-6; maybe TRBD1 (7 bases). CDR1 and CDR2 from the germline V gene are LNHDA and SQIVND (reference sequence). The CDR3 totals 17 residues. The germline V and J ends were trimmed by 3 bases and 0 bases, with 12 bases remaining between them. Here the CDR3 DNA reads TGTGCCAGTAGTATGGGGGGACAGAGCTCTGGGGCCAACGTCCTGACTTTC. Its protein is CASSMGGQSSGANVLTF.

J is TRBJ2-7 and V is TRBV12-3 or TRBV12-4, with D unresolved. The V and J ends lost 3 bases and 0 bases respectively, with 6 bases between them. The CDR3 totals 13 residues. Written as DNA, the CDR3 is TGTGCCAGCAGTTTCCGGAGCTCCTACGAGCAGTACTTC. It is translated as CASSFRSSYEQYF.

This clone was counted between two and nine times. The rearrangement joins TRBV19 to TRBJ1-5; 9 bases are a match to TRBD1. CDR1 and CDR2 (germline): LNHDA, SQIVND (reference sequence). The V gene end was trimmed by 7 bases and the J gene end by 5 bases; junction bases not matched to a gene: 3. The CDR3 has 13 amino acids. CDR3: CASKDRGDQPQHF. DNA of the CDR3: TGTGCCAGTAAAGACAGGGGGGATCAGCCCCAGCATTTT.

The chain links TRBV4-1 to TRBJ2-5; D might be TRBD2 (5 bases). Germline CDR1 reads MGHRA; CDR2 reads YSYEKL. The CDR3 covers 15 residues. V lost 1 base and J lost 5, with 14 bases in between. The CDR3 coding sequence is TGCGCCAGCAGCCAAGGGATCGGGGTAGGGGAGACCCAGTACTTC. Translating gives CASSQGIGVGETQYF.

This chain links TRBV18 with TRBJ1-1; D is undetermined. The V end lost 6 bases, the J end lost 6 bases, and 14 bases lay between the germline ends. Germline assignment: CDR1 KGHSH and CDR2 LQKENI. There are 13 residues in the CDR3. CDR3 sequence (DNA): TGTGCCAGCTCCCCCAGCGGAATGGCTGAAGCTTTCTTT. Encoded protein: CASSPSGMAEAFF. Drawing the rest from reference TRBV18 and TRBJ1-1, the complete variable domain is NAGVMQNPRHLVRRRGQEARLRCSPMKGHSHVYWYRQLPEEGLKFMVYLQKENIIDESGMPKERFSAEFPKEGPSILRIQQVVRGDSAAYFCASSPSGMAEAFFGQGTRLTVV.